The 25 T cell receptor beta chains reported below all come from one sample, sequenced in a study of OX40 agonist ivuxolimab in advanced cancers. Profiled with immunoSEQ multiplex PCR; TCRdb holds only in-frame clones, not every one. Counted here are under 100,000 clones, about 85% occurring once; the ten biggest clones make up 2% to 3%. The sequences come from CD4+ or CD8+ T cells sorted from blood, collected in a trial of the OX40 agonist ivuxolimab. These receptor sequences come from an adult with an advanced solid tumor such as melanoma, head and neck, liver or kidney cancer.

The rearrangement links TRBV5-4 to TRBJ1-6; D is possibly TRBD1 (6 bases). The CDR3 loop spans 15 amino acids. Trimming pared 6 bases from V and 6 bases from J, leaving 16 bases between. The V gene's germline CDR1 is SGHNT and CDR2 YYREEE (reference sequence). CDR3 sequence reads: CASTVRGAGNSPLHF. The CDR3 DNA reads TGTGCCAGCACCGTTCGGGGGGCAGGTAATTCACCCCTCCACTTT.

The chain joins TRBV25-1 to TRBJ1-2; D is perhaps TRBD1 (6 bases). V lost 4 bases to trimming and J lost 0 bases, with 12 bases between them. This CDR3 contains 15 residues. In germline, CDR1 is MGHDK, CDR2 SYGVNS. The CDR3 spells CASSGGQRANYGYTF. The CDR3 DNA reads TGTGCCAGCAGTGGCGGACAGAGAGCTAACTATGGCTACACCTTC.

The chain carries TRBV27 and TRBJ2-1; 9 nucleotides align to TRBD2. Unmatched junction bases numbered 8, after V lost 3 bases and J lost 5 bases. This CDR3 is built from 16 residues. Germline V gene lookup returns CDR1 MNHEY and CDR2 SMNVEV (reference sequence). The CDR3 reads CASSFSPAGGDNEQFF. The CDR3, as DNA: TGTGCCAGCAGTTTCTCTCCGGCGGGGGGGGACAATGAGCAGTTCTTC.

This clone was detected only a few times. This chain links TRBV28 with TRBJ1-3; the D is unclear. This CDR3 is 15 amino acids long. V was shortened by 7 bases and J by 0 bases, with 13 bases between the two germline ends. Germline V lookup: CDR1 MDHEN, CDR2 SYDVKM. CDR3 protein: CASMGRPFSGNTIYF. CDR3 DNA sequence: TGTGCCAGCATGGGAAGGCCGTTCTCTGGAAACACCATATATTTT.

This clone occurred a few times. The rearrangement joins TRBV20-1 to TRBJ1-1; a weak D match, TRBD1 (6 bases). Germline V gives CDR1 DFQATT, CDR2 SNEGSKA (reference sequence). Trimming pared 8 bases from V and 1 base from J, leaving 8 bases between. CDR3 length: 11 amino acids. The CDR3 here is CSSTGNTEAFF. Here the CDR3 DNA reads TGCAGTTCGACAGGGAACACTGAAGCTTTCTTT.

The rearrangement uses TRBV28 and TRBJ1-1; D might be TRBD1 (5 bases). The CDR3 runs to 11 residues. Germline V gives CDR1 MDHEN, CDR2 SYDVKM. Trimming removed 8 bases at V and 1 base at J, with 5 bases between. The CDR3, as DNA: TGTGCCAGCGACAGGAACACTGAAGCTTTCTTT. Its protein product is CASDRNTEAFF.

This clone showed up just once. The chain joins TRBV7-9 to TRBJ1-5; 7 bases are shared with TRBD1. Germline values: CDR1 SEHNR, CDR2 FQNEAQ (reference sequence). This CDR3 comprises 17 residues. V lost 5 bases to trimming and J lost 0 bases; unmatched junction nucleotides: 10. CDR3 in DNA: TGTGCCAGCAGCCGCAGCCCTACAGGGGATAGCAATCAGCCCCAGCATTTT. Translated: CASSRSPTGDSNQPQHF.

The chain uses TRBV2 and TRBJ1-5; D not certain. This CDR3 comprises 14 residues. Germline lookup yields CDR1 SNHLY and CDR2 FYNNEI. V was trimmed by 4 bases and J by 2 bases, leaving 9 bases between them. The CDR3: CASSVVWGNQPQHF. In DNA form, the CDR3 reads TGTGCCAGCAGTGTAGTATGGGGCAATCAGCCCCAGCATTTT.

CDR3 sequence (DNA): TGTGCCAGCAGGGCCGGGACTAGGGGTTACAATGAGCAGTTCTTC. The encoded protein is CASRAGTRGYNEQFF. The chain recombines TRBV28 with TRBJ2-1, with 8 bases aligning to TRBD2. The junction had 8 bases not matched to a gene; V was cut back by 6 bases and J by 4 bases. The CDR3 has 15 amino acids. The germline V gene encodes CDR1 MDHEN and CDR2 SYDVKM.

This clone is a singleton in its sample. The chain uses TRBV7-2 and TRBJ2-7, with TRBD1 identical over 8 bases. From germline, CDR1 is SGHTA and CDR2 FQGNSA. The CDR3 length is 14 residues. V lost 4 bases to trimming and J lost 2 bases; unmatched junction nucleotides: 4. The CDR3 DNA reads as TGTGCCAGCAGCTCACGACAGGGGCCCTACGAGCAGTACTTC. Protein sequence: CASSSRQGPYEQYF.

The genes are TRBV5-4 and TRBJ2-2; D may be TRBD1 or TRBD2 (5 bases each). CDR1 SGHNT and CDR2 YYREEE come from the germline V gene (reference sequence). This CDR3 region has 16 residues. V gave up 0 bases and J gave up 4 bases, with 13 bases separating them. The CDR3 here is CASSLGGGGFTGELFF. The CDR3 coding sequence is TGTGCCAGCAGCTTGGGAGGTGGGGGTTTCACCGGGGAGCTGTTTTTT.

The CDR3 DNA follows: TGTGCCTGGAGTCGGGACAGGAACACTGAAGCTTTCTTT. Its translation: CAWSRDRNTEAFF. The gene calls are TRBV30 and TRBJ1-1, with 7 bases identical to TRBD1. The V and J ends lost 2 bases and 1 base, in that order; junction bases with no gene match: 1. The CDR3 covers 13 residues. CDR1 and CDR2 (germline): GTSNPN, SVGIG (reference sequence). Using reference TRBV30 and TRBJ1-1 for the parts outside the CDR3, the full variable domain is SQTIHQWPATLVQPVGSPLSLECTVEGTSNPNLYWYRQAAGRGLQLLFYSVGIGQISSEVPQNLSASRPQDRQFILSSKKLLLSDSGFYLCAWSRDRNTEAFFGQGTRLTVV.

The V and J genes are TRBV2 and TRBJ1-2; perhaps TRBD1 as D (5 bases). CDR3 length equals 15 residues. V lost 4 bases, J lost 7 bases, and 19 bases lay in between. CDR1 and CDR2 (germline): SNHLY, FYNNEI. In DNA form, the CDR3 reads TGTGCCAGCAGTGTTGGGATTTTTGGGGGATCTGGCTACACCTTC. It encodes CASSVGIFGGSGYTF.

As for this clone: Other nucleotide sequences in the sample specify the same CDR3. The V call is TRBV30, the J call TRBJ1-4, with 7 bases aligning to TRBD1. The CDR3 is made up of 15 amino acids. Per germline, CDR1 GTSNPN and CDR2 SVGIG (reference sequence). As DNA, the CDR3 is TGTGCTTTTAACAGGGGTCAGGGCCTTAGTGAAAAACTGTTTTTT. Protein product: CAFNRGQGLSEKLFF.

The chain recombines TRBV5-5 with TRBJ1-4; 7 bases line up with TRBD1. Germline V gives CDR1 SGHKS, CDR2 YYEKEE (reference sequence). CDR3 size: 13 residues. The V gene end was trimmed by 4 bases and the J gene end by 11 bases; junction bases not matched to a gene: 8. The CDR3 DNA reads as TGTGCCAGCAGCCCCGGGACAGCCCGTAAACTGTTTTTT. It is translated as CASSPGTARKLFF.

The rearrangement uses TRBV5-6 and TRBJ1-1; possible D gene TRBD1, 6 bases. Deletions cut 4 bases from V and 5 bases from J, with 15 bases between. The CDR3 is 14 residues long. Germline CDR1 SGHDT, CDR2 YYEEEE. CDR3 coding DNA: TGTGCCAGCAGCAAATTAACAGGGATGACTGAAGCTTTCTTT. It is translated as CASSKLTGMTEAFF.

The chain carries TRBV7-9 and TRBJ2-3; D unresolved. Germline values: CDR1 SEHNR, CDR2 FQNEAQ (reference sequence). V dropped 5 bases and J dropped 2 bases, with 5 bases sitting between them. This CDR3 contains 12 residues. Here the CDR3 DNA reads TGTGCCAGCAGCCCCACCACAGATACGCAGTATTTT. Translated, it gives CASSPTTDTQYF.

V usage is TRBV4-1 and J usage is TRBJ2-3; D unclear. Germline loops: CDR1 MGHRA, CDR2 YSYEKL. The V and J ends lost 3 bases and 4 bases respectively, with 11 bases between them. This CDR3 has 14 amino acids. The CDR3, as DNA: TGCGCCAGCAGCCACCCGACCAGGTCAGATACGCAGTATTTT. Amino acid sequence: CASSHPTRSDTQYF.

This chain joins TRBV7-2 and TRBJ1-1; D possibly corresponds to TRBD1 (6 bases). This CDR3 spans 13 amino acids. The V and J ends lost 10 bases and 1 base respectively, with 13 bases between them. CDR1 and CDR2 from the germline V gene are SGHTA and FQGNSA. In nucleotides, the CDR3 is TGTGCCACCTCTAGGACAGCGAACACTGAAGCTTTCTTT. Amino acid sequence: CATSRTANTEAFF.

The chain combines TRBV7-3 with TRBJ1-1; D is uncertain. Germline V lookup: CDR1 SGHTA, CDR2 FQGTGA. The CDR3 totals 14 residues. Trimming took 5 bases from V and 2 from J, leaving 12 bases between them. The CDR3, as DNA: TGTGCCAGCAGCCCGACGGTCCTTAACACTGAAGCTTTCTTT. Its protein product is CASSPTVLNTEAFF.

V usage is TRBV6-1 and J usage is TRBJ2-7; TRBD1 agrees at 8 bases. The V segment lost 6 bases and the J segment 5 bases; nucleotides outside the gene matches: 0. This CDR3 spans 11 amino acids. CDR1 and CDR2 (germline): MNHNS, SASEGT. The CDR3 DNA follows: TGTGCCAGCAGCAGGGGGCACGAGCAGTACTTC. This codes for CASSRGHEQYF.

J is TRBJ1-2 and V is TRBV19; no reliable D call. This CDR3 spans 15 amino acids. Germline V gives CDR1 LNHDA, CDR2 SQIVND (reference sequence). With 0 bases removed from V and 2 bases from J, the gap between germline ends came to 10 bases. CDR3: CASSIDEASNYGYTF. CDR3 in DNA: TGTGCCAGTAGTATAGATGAGGCTTCCAACTATGGCTACACCTTC.

As DNA, the CDR3 is TGTGCCAGCAGCCTGGGACAGGAAGTAAGGGAAAAACTGTTTTTT. This codes for CASSLGQEVREKLFF. The rearrangement joins TRBV14 to TRBJ1-4, with TRBD1 matching 8 bases. The CDR3 runs to 15 residues. V was pared by 4 bases and J by 8 bases, with 9 bases of the junction left unmatched. Germline V lookup: CDR1 SGHDN, CDR2 FVKESK.

This clone was recorded a few times. This chain uses TRBV10-1 with TRBJ2-5; D is ambiguous. Trimming removed 3 bases from V and 5 bases from J, with 10 bases in between. This CDR3 region has 13 residues. CDR1 and CDR2 (germline): WNHNN, SYGVQD (reference sequence). CDR3 amino acids: CASSDYASETQYF. Written as DNA, the CDR3 is TGCGCCAGCAGTGATTATGCATCGGAGACCCAGTACTTC.

J is TRBJ1-1 and V is TRBV30, with D unresolved. Per germline, CDR1 GTSNPN and CDR2 SVGIG (reference sequence). The V gene lost 5 bases and the J gene lost 11 bases, with 18 bases spanning the gap. This CDR3 has 12 amino acids. Here the CDR3 reads CAWCDAPARAFF. CDR3 nucleotides: TGTGCCTGGTGCGACGCCCCAGCGAGGGCTTTCTTT. The variable domain in full, completed from reference TRBV30 and TRBJ1-1, reads SQTIHQWPATLVQPVGSPLSLECTVEGTSNPNLYWYRQAAGRGLQLLFYSVGIGQISSEVPQNLSASRPQDRQFILSSKKLLLSDSGFYLCAWCDAPARAFFGQGTRLTVV.